This T cell receptor beta chain was obtained from a study of blood T cell repertoires in COVID-19. CDR1 and CDR2 from the germline V gene are LNHDA and SQIVND (reference sequence). V dropped 7 bases and J dropped 6; count of bases not matched to a gene: 11. The CDR3 spans 15 residues. Clones were read by immunoSEQ multiplex PCR, and TCRdb kept only the in-frame ones, dropping some. The top ten hold 8.5% to 10% of the sample, which has some 190,000 clones, more than 75% seen once. The V call is TRBV19, the J call TRBJ1-1, with 10 positions matching TRBD1. The TCR sequence derives from a woman aged 45-60 years with active or convalescent COVID-19. Sample: peripheral blood. DNA for the CDR3: TGTGCCAGTATAAGGGACAGGGGTTCTTTTGCTGAAGCTTTCTTT. Protein product: CASIRDRGSFAEAFF.